This is a list of T cell receptor beta chains from one sample in a study of blood T cell repertoires in COVID-19. The repertoire was sequenced with immunoSEQ multiplex PCR; TCRdb's copy has only in-frame clones and lacks some. The sample has roughly 200,000 clones; 65% to 90% are singletons. Sequencing input: peripheral blood. These receptors were collected from a human donor in a cohort sampled during active COVID-19. Both conserved end residues are part of each CDR3. The D gene is left open where the match is weak.

D	V	J	CDR3	DNA
TRBD2	TRBV7-9	TRBJ2-5	CASSFAAGGQYQETQYF	TGTGCCAGCAGCTTCGCAGCGGGGGGCCAGTACCAAGAGACCCAGTACTTC
TRBD2	TRBV2	TRBJ2-3	CASGNGGVEDTQYF	TGTGCCAGCGGAAATGGGGGGGTTGAAGATACGCAGTATTTT
TRBD2	TRBV5-4	TRBJ2-3	CASSPRTSGSTDTQYF	TGTGCCAGCAGCCCGCGGACTAGCGGGAGCACGGATACGCAGTATTTT
TRBD1	TRBV7-9	TRBJ2-7	CASSVRTGIHEQYF	TGTGCCAGCAGCGTCCGGACAGGGATTCACGAGCAGTACTTC
TRBD1	TRBV6-2/TRBV6-3	TRBJ1-5	CASSYWDRGLIQPQHF	TGTGCCAGCAGTTATTGGGATAGGGGGCTCATTCAGCCCCAGCATTTT
.	TRBV19	TRBJ1-5	CASVSGQGGLGQPQHF	TGTGCCAGTGTCTCGGGTCAGGGTGGTTTAGGTCAGCCCCAGCATTTT
TRBD1	TRBV13	TRBJ2-7	CASSLEGTGIFRGEQYF	TGTGCCAGCAGCTTAGAAGGGACAGGTATTTTCCGGGGCGAGCAGTACTTC
TRBD2	TRBV19	TRBJ2-3	CASSSAGEGTDTQYF	TGTGCCAGTAGTAGTGCGGGAGAGGGGACAGATACGCAGTATTTT
TRBD1	TRBV5-1	TRBJ2-5	CASSLGQGVSETQYF	TGCGCCAGCAGCTTGGGACAGGGGGTGTCAGAGACCCAGTACTTC
TRBD2	TRBV18	TRBJ2-1	CASSPTSGGQGEQFF	TGTGCCAGCTCACCGACTAGCGGGGGCCAGGGAGAGCAGTTCTTC
TRBD2	TRBV29-1	TRBJ2-7	CSGGTSGYEQYF	TGCAGTGGGGGGACTAGCGGGTACGAGCAGTACTTC